Listed below are T cell receptor beta chains from one sample, sequenced in a study of T cell responses to AZD1222 COVID-19 vaccine. Repertoires were generated with immunoSEQ multiplex PCR, while TCRdb's copy carries only in-frame clones and drops some. The sample lists 150,000 to 250,000 clones, approximately 93% seen once, with about 1% in the top ten. Sample: peripheral blood, taken 28 days after the second AZD1222 dose. The receptors shown here come from an adult who received the AZD1222 COVID-19 vaccine. The CDR3 runs from the conserved cysteine through the conserved F or W. Each record gives: clone size, D gene, V gene, J gene, CDR3 DNA, CDR3 protein. A D gene is named only where the DNA matches it firmly. Clone sizes are given selectively: once, few, many, or a class where the clone is expanded.

.	.	TRBV5-6	TRBJ2-7	TGTGCCAGCAGCTTGGGATTTGCTGGCTTTAACGAGCAGTACTTC	CASSLGFAGFNEQYF
.	.	TRBV3-1/TRBV3-2	TRBJ2-7	TGTGCCAGCAGGGGGACCACTCGAGACTACGAGCAGTACTTC	CASRGTTRDYEQYF
.	.	TRBV4-3	TRBJ2-4	TGCGCCAGCAGCCAAGAGGTAGCCAAAAACATTCAGTACTTC	CASSQEVAKNIQYF
.	.	TRBV3-1/TRBV3-2	TRBJ1-5	TGTGCCAGCAGCCAGGGGGTAGCCAGGGGCCATAGCAATCAGCCCCAGCATTTT	CASSQGVARGHSNQPQHF
.	TRBD1	TRBV3-1/TRBV3-2	TRBJ1-1	TGTGCCAGCACCCAGGGGGTGGCTGAAGCTTTCTTT	CASTQGVAEAFF
.	TRBD1	TRBV5-1	TRBJ1-1	TGCGCCAGTTCGAAGACAGGGGAGGGCACTGAAGCTTTCTTT	CASSKTGEGTEAFF
.	.	TRBV4-1	TRBJ1-1	TGCGCCAGCAGCCAAGACAGGCAGGGGCGCGGGTACACTGAAGCTTTCTTT	CASSQDRQGRGYTEAFF
.	.	TRBV12-3/TRBV12-4	TRBJ1-1	TGTGCCAGCAGTTTCCAGGTGAACACTGAAGCTTTCTTT	CASSFQVNTEAFF
once	.	TRBV6-1	TRBJ1-2	TGTGCCAGCAGTGATGGTAGAGCTAACTATGGCTACACCTTC	CASSDGRANYGYTF
.	TRBD1	TRBV19	TRBJ2-7	TGTGCCAGTAGTATTAAATCGGGACAGGGGTTCTACGAGCAGTACTTC	CASSIKSGQGFYEQYF
.	TRBD1	TRBV7-2	TRBJ1-1	TGTGCCAGCAGCTTAGCGACAGGGGCGAACACTGAAGCTTTCTTT	CASSLATGANTEAFF
.	TRBD2	TRBV7-9	TRBJ2-5	TGTGCCAGCAGCTTAGGACTAGCGGGACCCCAAGAGACCCAGTACTTC	CASSLGLAGPQETQYF